The 11 T cell receptor beta chains below were found in one sample sequenced in a study of cytomegalovirus exposure and HLA in healthy donors. The study ran its PCR with 60 Vbeta and 13 Jbeta primers. Data came from immunoSEQ multiplex PCR; TCRdb stores just in-frame clones and leaves some out. This sample has fewer than 200,000 clones; 75% to 90% occur once, and the top ten carry around 1.5%. Sequencing was done on a sample of PBMCs. The receptors here all came from a man aged 50 to 60 in good health and CMV-seronegative.

A few counts support this clone. The chain uses TRBV7-2 and TRBJ1-4, with 10 bases fitting TRBD1. CDR3 length equals 14 residues. The V segment lost 5 bases and the J segment 7 bases; nucleotides outside the gene matches: 4. Germline V gene data show CDR1 as SGHTA and CDR2 as FQGNSA. CDR3 coding DNA: TGTGCCAGCAGCCTGGGACAGGGGACTGAAAAACTGTTTTTT. It yields the protein CASSLGQGTEKLFF.

This chain links TRBV10-3 with TRBJ1-5, with D perhaps matching TRBD1 (6 bases). The V gene's germline CDR1 is ENHRY and CDR2 SYGVKD. V dropped 3 bases and J dropped 7 bases, with 16 bases sitting between them. This CDR3 spans 15 amino acids. CDR3 residues: CAISEQVQGSQPQHF. The CDR3 DNA reads TGTGCCATCAGTGAACAGGTACAGGGATCCCAGCCCCAGCATTTT.

V gene TRBV6-1 combines with J gene TRBJ2-1, with TRBD2 matching 12 bases. Germline loops: CDR1 MNHNS, CDR2 SASEGT. The J segment lost 6 bases and the V segment lost 5 bases, leaving 2 bases of the junction unmatched. This CDR3 contains 14 residues. In DNA, the CDR3 is TGTGCCAGCAGTCTAGCGGGGGGGCGCAATGAGCAGTTCTTC. Its translation is CASSLAGGRNEQFF.

Regarding this clone: Other nucleotide sequences from this sample produce the same CDR3. The genes are TRBV14 and TRBJ1-2; D is perhaps TRBD1 (6 bases). V lost 4 bases, J lost 4 bases, and 10 bases lay in between. The CDR3 has 13 residues. Germline CDR1 reads SGHDN; CDR2 reads FVKESK. CDR3 DNA sequence: TGTGCCAGCAGCCCCGGACAGTTCTATGGCTACACCTTC. Protein: CASSPGQFYGYTF.

In its sample, this clone was seen a few times. This chain connects TRBV4-2 to TRBJ1-4; D is perhaps TRBD1 (6 bases). Looked up from germline, CDR1 is LGHNA and CDR2 is YNFKEQ. There are 14 residues in the CDR3. V was cut by 7 bases and J by 7 bases, with 16 bases left in between. CDR3 sequence reads: CASNSGAGGEKLFF. The CDR3 nucleotides are TGTGCCAGCAACTCGGGGGCGGGAGGTGAAAAACTGTTTTTT.

This clone was observed once. The chain couples TRBV18 to TRBJ2-5; 7 bases are shared with TRBD1. The germline CDR1 and CDR2 sequences are KGHSH and LQKENI. V was pared by 5 bases and J by 3 bases, with 3 bases of the junction left unmatched. The CDR3 runs to 13 residues. As DNA, the CDR3 is TGTGCCAGCTCAATCGGGACAGAAGAGACCCAGTACTTC. The encoded protein is CASSIGTEETQYF.

CDR3 sequence reads: CASSPVRTGSDEQFF. The CDR3, as DNA: TGTGCCAGCAGCCCTGTTCGGACAGGGTCCGATGAGCAGTTCTTC. The rearrangement uses TRBV5-4 and TRBJ2-1, with TRBD1 matching over 8 bases. The germline V gene has CDR1 SGHNT and CDR2 YYREEE (reference sequence). The CDR3 covers 15 residues. With V trimmed by 4 bases and J by 8 bases, 11 bases remained unmatched.

This chain joins TRBV7-8 and TRBJ2-2, with 7 bases that match TRBD1. Germline CDR1 SGHVS, CDR2 FQNEAQ. The CDR3 spans 17 residues. The V segment lost 2 bases and the J segment 0 bases; nucleotides outside the gene matches: 6. For the CDR3, the DNA is TGTGCCAGCAGCTTAACGTACAGGGGCGCGAACACCGGGGAGCTGTTTTTT. It translates to CASSLTYRGANTGELFF. Using reference TRBV7-8 and TRBJ2-2 for the parts outside the CDR3, the full variable domain is GAGVSQSPRYKVAKRGQDVALRCDPISGHVSLFWYQQALGQGPEFLTYFQNEAQLDKSGLPSDRFFAERPEGSVSTLKIQRTQQEDSAVYLCASSLTYRGANTGELFFGEGSRLTVL.

This chain connects TRBV21-1 to TRBJ2-2; the table's D call of TRBD2 was not tested on the DNA. TRBV21-1 is tagged as a pseudogene. CDR3 length: 18 residues. The CDR3 DNA follows: TGTGCCAGCAGCAAAGGAAGCGGGAGGGCCCCGGACACCGGGGAGCTGTTTTTT. Its protein product is CASSKGSGRAPDTGELFF.

The chain employs TRBV13 and TRBJ1-2; D may be TRBD1 (6 bases). In germline, CDR1 is PRHDT, CDR2 FYEKMQ (reference sequence). There are 13 residues in the CDR3. V dropped 2 bases and J dropped 8 bases, with 12 bases sitting between them. CDR3 bases: TGTGCCAGCAGCTTACGGGGGGCGCACGGCTACACCTTC. It translates to CASSLRGAHGYTF.

V and J are TRBV7-9 and TRBJ1-2; TRBD1 aligns across 8 bases. This CDR3 has 13 residues. The germline gives CDR1 SEHNR, CDR2 FQNEAQ (reference sequence). With V trimmed by 10 bases and J by 3 bases, 7 bases remained unmatched. CDR3 residues: CANGPGQDYGYTF. In DNA, the CDR3 is TGTGCCAACGGCCCGGGACAGGACTATGGCTACACCTTC.